The T cell receptor beta chain described here comes from a study of OX40 agonist ivuxolimab in advanced cancers. The germline V gene has CDR1 SNHLY and CDR2 FYNNEI. CDR3 size: 16 residues. Trimming left V 3 bases short and J 2 bases short, with 15 bases between. Whole-study results and caveats: The antigens recognized by the expanded peripheral T cells, that is their antigen specificity, were not determined. On average, CD8+ T cells had more expanded clones than CD4+.

The method was immunoSEQ multiplex PCR; TCRdb's version includes in-frame clones alone and lacks a portion of them. Of about 57,000 clones listed, about 83% are singletons. Cycle 7 day 1, cycle 4 day 1, and baseline were the timepoints at which blood was sampled. Details on this clone: What it binds is unknown.

The TCR was taken from an adult with an advanced solid tumor such as melanoma, head and neck, liver or kidney cancer. The rearrangement links TRBV2 to TRBJ2-3, with D possibly TRBD1 on 5 matching bases. The specimen comprised CD4+ or CD8+ T cells sorted from blood, sampled in a trial of the OX40 agonist ivuxolimab. The CDR3 loop reads CASSDRGRGYTDTQYF. In DNA, the CDR3 is TGTGCCAGCAGTGATCGCGGTAGGGGATACACAGATACGCAGTATTTT. Complete variable domain (other parts from reference TRBV2 and TRBJ2-3): EPEVTQTPSHQVTQMGQEVILRCVPISNHLYFYWYRQILGQKVEFLVSFYNNEISEKSEIFDDQFSVERPDGSNFTLKIRSTKLEDSAMYFCASSDRGRGYTDTQYFGPGTRLTVL.